The 18 T cell receptor beta chains presented below share a single source sample, sequenced in a study of cytomegalovirus exposure and HLA in healthy donors. The table came from immunoSEQ multiplex PCR; TCRdb's copy has only in-frame clones and leaves some out. Found here are some 220,000 clones, over 80% of them singletons; the top ten hold approximately 1%. Sequencing was performed on PBMCs. The receptor source for this set is a woman in her late teens or twenties in good health and CMV-seronegative.

The gene calls are TRBV30 and TRBJ1-2, with 7 bases lining up with TRBD1. The CDR3 consists of 15 residues. V was clipped by 0 bases and J by 3 bases; unmatched bases: 7. Germline loops: CDR1 GTSNPN, CDR2 SVGIG (reference sequence). CDR3 residues: CAWSVQGRRDYGYTF. CDR3 nucleotides: TGTGCCTGGAGTGTACAGGGGCGCAGGGACTATGGCTACACCTTC.

This chain links TRBV18 with TRBJ1-2; TRBD1 matches 7 bases. Germline assignment: CDR1 KGHSH and CDR2 LQKENI. V trimming: 3 bases; J trimming: 2 bases; junction bases outside the gene matches: 3. This CDR3 is 14 amino acids long. CDR3 nucleotides: TGTGCCAGCTCACCCGGGACAGAGAACTATGGCTACACCTTC. Its translation: CASSPGTENYGYTF. The variable domain in full, completed from reference TRBV18 and TRBJ1-2, reads NAGVMQNPRHLVRRRGQEARLRCSPMKGHSHVYWYRQLPEEGLKFMVYLQKENIIDESGMPKERFSAEFPKEGPSILRIQQVVRGDSAAYFCASSPGTENYGYTFGSGTRLTVV.

V is TRBV9 and J is TRBJ2-2; 13 bases align to TRBD2. V gave up 6 bases and J gave up 8 bases; unmatched junction bases: 4. The germline CDR1 and CDR2 sequences are SGDLS and YYNGEE. The CDR3 has 14 amino acids. CDR3 sequence reads: CASTGTSGIGELFF. As DNA, the CDR3 is TGTGCCAGCACCGGGACTAGCGGGATTGGGGAGCTGTTTTTT.

The rearrangement uses TRBV6-4 and TRBJ2-7; 15 bases align to TRBD2. The germline V gene has CDR1 MRHNA and CDR2 SNTAGT. This CDR3 region has 17 residues. V gave up 9 bases and J gave up 2 bases; unmatched junction bases: 11. The CDR3 is CARYRKGTSGRTYEQYF. Here the CDR3 DNA reads TGTGCCAGGTACAGAAAAGGGACTAGCGGGAGGACCTACGAGCAGTACTTC.

The chain uses TRBV7-8 and TRBJ2-4; tentatively, D is TRBD2 (6 bases). The V gene lost 5 bases and the J gene lost 1 base, with 21 bases spanning the gap. Germline CDR1 and CDR2: SGHVS and FQNEAQ. The CDR3 sequence is 18 residues long. The chain's CDR3 is CASSPVWPGTWAKNIQYF. The CDR3 DNA is TGTGCCAGCAGCCCTGTCTGGCCAGGGACTTGGGCCAAAAACATTCAGTACTTC.

This clone was found once. This sequence joins TRBV25-1 and TRBJ2-7; 8 positions match TRBD1. V was clipped by 4 bases and J by 4 bases; unmatched bases: 3. The CDR3 is 13 residues long. The germline CDR1 and CDR2 sequences are MGHDK and SYGVNS. The CDR3 region has the DNA TGTGCCAGCAGTGGGACAGGGCCGTACGAGCAGTACTTC. This encodes CASSGTGPYEQYF.

The J gene is TRBJ2-3, the V gene TRBV27, with D perhaps matching TRBD2 (6 bases). The V gene lost 2 bases and the J gene lost 2 bases, with 11 bases spanning the gap. Germline V CDR1 and CDR2: MNHEY, SMNVEV (reference sequence). CDR3 length equals 15 residues. Here the CDR3 DNA reads TGTGCCAGCAGTTTAGGTAGCGGAGACACAGATACGCAGTATTTT. It translates to CASSLGSGDTDTQYF.

The V call is TRBV6-1, the J call TRBJ1-5, with TRBD1 identical over 7 bases. The CDR3 spans 14 residues. Germline CDR1 reads MNHNS; CDR2 reads SASEGT. The J segment lost 7 bases and the V segment lost 4 bases, leaving 7 bases of the junction unmatched. CDR3 loop: CASSGQGVSQPQHF. In DNA, the CDR3 is TGTGCCAGCAGTGGTCAGGGGGTAAGCCAGCCCCAGCATTTT.

This chain connects TRBV28 to TRBJ2-1; 7 bases fit TRBD1. The CDR3 loop spans 14 amino acids. CDR1 and CDR2 from the germline V gene are MDHEN and SYDVKM. Trimming at V came to 8 bases and at J to 2 bases, leaving 6 bases not matched to a gene. The CDR3: CASEWQGAYNEQFF. CDR3 nucleotide sequence: TGTGCCAGCGAGTGGCAGGGGGCCTACAATGAGCAGTTCTTC. Full variable domain (outside the CDR3, taken from reference TRBV28 and TRBJ2-1): DVKVTQSSRYLVKRTGEKVFLECVQDMDHENMFWYRQDPGLGLRLIYFSYDVKMKEKGDIPEGYSVSREKKERFSLILESASTNQTSMYLCASEWQGAYNEQFFGPGTRLTVL.

This chain connects TRBV4-1 to TRBJ2-4; possibly TRBD1 for D (6 bases). Between the trimmed V and J ends, which lost 6 bases and 4 bases, there was a span of 13 bases. This CDR3 contains 14 residues. Germline CDR1 reads MGHRA; CDR2 reads YSYEKL. The CDR3 DNA is TGCGCCAGCAGTCACACGGGACAAAAAAACATTCAGTACTTC. Protein sequence: CASSHTGQKNIQYF.

In this sample, this clone turned up many times. The chain uses TRBV7-2 and TRBJ2-7, with 7 nucleotides matching TRBD2. The V gene end was trimmed by 6 bases and the J gene end by 4 bases; junction bases not matched to a gene: 3. Germline values: CDR1 SGHTA, CDR2 FQGNSA. The CDR3 length is 12 residues. CDR3 protein: CASRLSGYEQYF. Written as DNA, the CDR3 is TGTGCCAGCAGACTTAGCGGGTACGAGCAGTACTTC.

The chain employs TRBV7-6 and TRBJ1-2; D remains ambiguous. Germline CDR1 and CDR2: SGHVS and FNYEAQ. V lost 5 bases, J lost 4 bases, and 8 bases lay in between. This CDR3 region has 12 residues. The CDR3 here is CASSNGLYGYTF. The CDR3 DNA reads as TGTGCCAGCAGCAATGGACTCTATGGCTACACCTTC.

The chain is built from TRBV27 and TRBJ1-2, with 9 nucleotides matching TRBD1. The length of the CDR3 is 16 residues. CDR1 and CDR2 (germline): MNHEY, SMNVEV (reference sequence). The J segment lost 3 bases and the V segment lost 6 bases, leaving 11 bases of the junction unmatched. The DNA of the CDR3 is TGTGCCAGCAGCCGCTTCTGGACAGGGGTGGACTATGGCTACACCTTC. Encoded protein: CASSRFWTGVDYGYTF.

The V call is TRBV27, the J call TRBJ2-1, with 12 positions matching TRBD2. CDR3 length: 15 residues. J lost 9 bases, V lost 5 bases, and 8 bases had no gene match. Per the germline V gene, CDR1 is MNHEY and CDR2 is SMNVEV (reference sequence). CDR3 nucleotide sequence: TGTGCCAGCAGTAGCCCTCTAGCGGGAGGGAGTGAGCAGTTCTTC. Protein product: CASSSPLAGGSEQFF.

This clone was observed once. The rearrangement joins TRBV27 to TRBJ2-2; 9 positions match TRBD2. The V gene end was trimmed by 11 bases and the J gene end by 4 bases; junction bases not matched to a gene: 11. This CDR3 contains 15 residues. Germline CDR1 MNHEY, CDR2 SMNVEV (reference sequence). The chain's CDR3 is CAAGGRAAGTGELFF. CDR3 DNA sequence: TGTGCCGCGGGAGGGAGGGCCGCGGGCACCGGGGAGCTGTTTTTT.

The V call is TRBV11-3, the J call TRBJ2-3, with 8 bases identical to TRBD2. CDR1 and CDR2 from the germline V gene are SGHNT and YENEEA. The ends lost 1 base at V and 4 bases at J; junction bases unmatched: 16. CDR3 size: 19 residues. DNA of the CDR3: TGTGCCAGCAGCTTAGCCTTCCCACCGAGGCGGGAGGAGGCAGATACGCAGTATTTT. Residues: CASSLAFPPRREEADTQYF.

This chain links TRBV9 with TRBJ2-7; 7 positions match TRBD1. Trimming took 0 bases from V and 5 from J; bases not matched to a gene: 11. Per germline, CDR1 SGDLS and CDR2 YYNGEE. This CDR3 comprises 16 residues. The chain's CDR3 is CASSVAFTGTADEQYF. The CDR3 coding sequence is TGTGCCAGCAGCGTAGCTTTCACCGGGACAGCGGACGAGCAGTACTTC.

The CDR3 is CASSFRGPGANVLTF. CDR3 DNA sequence: TGTGCCAGCAGTTTCCGAGGGCCTGGGGCCAACGTCCTGACTTTC. This rearrangement joins TRBV28 to TRBJ2-6; possible D gene TRBD2, 5 bases. CDR1 MDHEN and CDR2 SYDVKM come from the germline V gene. The CDR3 length is 15 residues. The V and J ends lost 3 bases and 2 bases respectively, with 8 bases between them.